A selection of T cell receptor beta chains follows, all from one sample in a study of cytomegalovirus exposure and HLA in healthy donors. Some clones are missing from TCRdb's copy, which holds only in-frame ones; the method was immunoSEQ multiplex PCR. The sample holds about 150,000 clones, about 86% seen once. The sequenced material came from PBMCs. The receptors stem from a human donor in good health. Each CDR3 is given with its conserved first and last residue. The D gene is left open where the match is weak. Clone sizes are given selectively: once, few, many, or a class where the clone is expanded.

V gene	D gene	clone size	J gene	CDR3 protein	CDR3 DNA
TRBV5-6	.	.	TRBJ2-1	CASSLGSSGGNEQFF	TGTGCCAGCAGCTTGGGCAGTAGCGGTGGGAATGAGCAGTTCTTC
TRBV28	.	.	TRBJ2-7	CASTLGGDSYEQYF	TGTGCCAGCACCCTAGGGGGGGACTCCTACGAGCAGTACTTC
TRBV19	.	.	TRBJ1-2	CASSMWATNYGYTF	TGTGCCAGTAGTATGTGGGCGACTAACTATGGCTACACCTTC
TRBV7-6	TRBD1	.	TRBJ1-1	CASSKQGANTEAFF	TGTGCCAGCAGCAAACAGGGGGCGAACACTGAAGCTTTCTTT
TRBV5-4	TRBD1	.	TRBJ2-7	CASSLSPGQGSYEQYF	TGTGCCAGCAGTTTATCCCCGGGACAGGGTTCCTACGAGCAGTACTTC
TRBV6-5	TRBD2	.	TRBJ2-5	CASKVGGAGTQYF	TGTGCCAGCAAGGTCGGGGGGGCTGGGACCCAGTACTTC
TRBV30	TRBD1	medium-sized	TRBJ1-2	CAWSGQGGYTF	TGTGCCTGGAGTGGACAGGGTGGCTACACCTTC
TRBV18	TRBD1	few	TRBJ1-2	CATNPGTGDYTF	TGTGCCACCAACCCCGGGACAGGGGACTACACCTTC
TRBV5-1	.	.	TRBJ1-2	CASSERTDLYTF	TGCGCCAGCAGCGAAAGGACAGACCTCTACACCTTC
TRBV9	TRBD2	.	TRBJ2-3	CASSVVGGGGDTQYF	TGTGCCAGCAGCGTAGTGGGCGGGGGGGGAGATACGCAGTATTTT
TRBV18	.	.	TRBJ1-1	CASSPRGTTMNTEAFF	TGTGCCAGCTCACCAAGGGGGACAACTATGAACACTGAAGCTTTCTTT
TRBV5-1	.	.	TRBJ1-2	CASSRAPDSNYGYTF	TGCGCCAGCAGCCGAGCTCCCGACAGTAACTATGGCTACACCTTC
TRBV9	.	.	TRBJ1-4	CASSESSGGEKLFF	TGTGCCAGCAGCGAGTCCTCGGGAGGTGAAAAACTGTTTTTT